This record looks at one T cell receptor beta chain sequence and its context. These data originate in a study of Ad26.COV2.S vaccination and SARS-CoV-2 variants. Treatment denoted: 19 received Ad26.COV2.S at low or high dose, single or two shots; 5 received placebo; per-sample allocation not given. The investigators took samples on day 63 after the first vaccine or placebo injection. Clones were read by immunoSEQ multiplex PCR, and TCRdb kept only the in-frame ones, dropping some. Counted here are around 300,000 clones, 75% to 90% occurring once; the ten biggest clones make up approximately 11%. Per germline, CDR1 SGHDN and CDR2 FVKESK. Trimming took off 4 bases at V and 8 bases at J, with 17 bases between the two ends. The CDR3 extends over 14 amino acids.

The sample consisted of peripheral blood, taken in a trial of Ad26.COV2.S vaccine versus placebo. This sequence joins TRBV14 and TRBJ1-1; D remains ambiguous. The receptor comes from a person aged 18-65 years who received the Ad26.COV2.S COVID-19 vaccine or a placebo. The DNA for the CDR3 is TGTGCCAGCAGCCTGCTGGGCGGTGCTTCCGAAGCTTTCTTT. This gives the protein CASSLLGGASEAFF.